A single sample is the source of the 24 T cell receptor beta chains below, sequenced in a study of metastatic and nonmetastatic thyroid tumors. TCRdb re-clonotyped the PCR reads via MiXCR. Counted here are about 82,000 clones, 12% occurring once; the ten biggest clones make up around 10%. No treatment had been given to any patient before thyroid surgery. What was sequenced was tumor tissue. The receptors come from a female donor with papillary thyroid cancer or a benign thyroid nodule (not recorded which). Some clones in this sample may be carry-over from other donors' samples.

The rearrangement joins TRBV5-6 to TRBJ2-4; TRBD2 aligns across 12 bases. The CDR3 sequence is 17 residues long. Germline assignment: CDR1 SGHDT and CDR2 YYEEEE. V lost 4 bases and J lost 6; bases outside the gene matches: 11. CDR3 region: CASSASTSGSSGNIQYF. Written as DNA, the CDR3 is TGTGCCAGCAGCGCCTCGACTAGCGGGAGTAGTGGAAACATTCAGTACTTC.

To note about this clone: A much larger clone differs by one base, so this may be a read error. The chain carries TRBV15 and TRBJ1-1, with D possibly TRBD1 on 6 matching bases. Germline CDR1 is LNHNV and CDR2 is YYDKDF (reference sequence). CDR3 length equals 14 residues. CDR3 nucleotide sequence: TGTGTCACCAGCAGAGGGGGAGGTTCCACTGAAGCTTTCTTT. Its translation: CVTSRGGGSTEAFF. The whole variable domain, remainder taken from reference TRBV15 and TRBJ1-1, is DAMVIQNPRYQVTQFGKPVTLSCSQTLNHNVMYWYQQKSSQAPKLLFHYYDKDFNNEADTPDNFQSRRPNTSFCFLDIRSPGLGDTAMYLCVTSRGGGSTEAFFGQGTRLTVV.

This clone was recorded many times. The CDR3 here is CASSILASDQPQHF. The CDR3 DNA sequence: TGTGCCAGTAGTATTCTCGCCTCCGATCAGCCCCAGCATTTT. This chain uses TRBV19 with TRBJ1-5; D is undetermined. V was clipped by 3 bases and J by 5 bases, with 11 bases between them. This CDR3 has 14 residues. CDR1 is LNHDA and CDR2 is SQIVND in the germline V gene (reference sequence).

This clone was seen repeatedly, ten times or more. The rearrangement uses TRBV4-1 and TRBJ2-7; 12 positions agree with TRBD1. Per germline, CDR1 MGHRA and CDR2 YSYEKL. This CDR3 has 14 amino acids. J lost 4 bases, V lost 8 bases, and 6 bases had no gene match. CDR3 DNA sequence: TGCGCCAGCGCCGGGACAGGGGGCAGGTACGAGCAGTACTTC. This codes for CASAGTGGRYEQYF.

Ten or more counts support this clone. The V gene is TRBV12-3 or TRBV12-4, the J gene TRBJ2-1; no clear D. The CDR3 consists of 12 residues. Trimming took off 3 bases at V and 9 bases at J, with 9 bases between the two ends. CDR3 nucleotide sequence: TGTGCCAGCAGTTTCCCGGGCCGTGAGCAGTTCTTC. Translating gives CASSFPGREQFF.

This clone was seen many times. This chain connects TRBV20-1 to TRBJ2-2; 8 nucleotides match TRBD1. V lost 2 bases, J lost 5 bases, and 10 bases stayed unmatched. The CDR3 runs 16 residues. Germline lookup yields CDR1 DFQATT and CDR2 SNEGSKA (reference sequence). CDR3 amino acids: CSARFKWTGLTGELFF. Written as DNA, the CDR3 is TGCAGTGCTAGATTCAAGTGGACAGGGTTAACCGGGGAGCTGTTTTTT.

This clone was picked up many times. The chain carries TRBV20-1 and TRBJ2-7; 7 bases line up with TRBD2. The CDR3 extends over 15 amino acids. Per germline, CDR1 DFQATT and CDR2 SNEGSKA (reference sequence). The J segment lost 9 bases and the V segment lost 1 base, leaving 15 bases of the junction unmatched. CDR3 sequence: CSARVGEGYQIRQYF. CDR3 bases: TGCAGTGCTAGAGTGGGGGAGGGGTACCAGATACGGCAGTACTTC.

Note on this clone: Since a much larger clone is just one base distant, this may be a read error. Distinct nucleotide sequences in the sample also encode this CDR3. The chain carries TRBV7-9 and TRBJ2-3, with 8 bases matching TRBD1. J lost 6 bases, V lost 4 bases, and 3 bases had no gene match. Per the germline V gene, CDR1 is SEHNR and CDR2 is FQNEAQ (reference sequence). CDR3 length: 13 amino acids. The CDR3 is CASSSGQGDTQYF. The CDR3 DNA reads TGTGCCAGCAGCTCTGGACAGGGTGATACGCAGTATTTT.

The chain uses TRBV30 and TRBJ2-7; no firm D call. This CDR3 is built from 11 residues. Trimming removed 1 base from V and 4 bases from J, with 5 bases in between. CDR1 is GTSNPN, CDR2 SVGIG, per germline (reference sequence). The CDR3 is CAWSDGYEQYF. Here the CDR3 DNA reads TGTGCCTGGAGTGATGGATACGAGCAGTACTTC. The variable domain in full, with the rest retrieved from reference TRBV30 and TRBJ2-7, is SQTIHQWPATLVQPVGSPLSLECTVEGTSNPNLYWYRQAAGRGLQLLFYSVGIGQISSEVPQNLSASRPQDRQFILSSKKLLLSDSGFYLCAWSDGYEQYFGPGTRLTVT.

There are a few counts of this clone. This chain links TRBV6-1 with TRBJ1-2; D unresolved. Between the trimmed V and J ends, which lost 10 bases and 6 bases, there was a span of 21 bases. The length of the CDR3 is 14 residues. Looked up from germline, CDR1 is MNHNS and CDR2 is SASEGT. CDR3 nucleotide sequence: TGTGCCATTAGCCCTACAGCGGGCGGTAATGGCTACACCTTC. Translated: CAISPTAGGNGYTF.

Comment on this clone: A clone one base away is much larger, so this may be a read error. Different DNA sequences within this sample yield the same CDR3. Here the CDR3 DNA reads TGTGCCAGCAGTGGGACCTCGGGGCTTAGACAGTTCTTC. Its protein is CASSGTSGLRQFF. This sequence joins TRBV9 and TRBJ2-1, with D possibly being TRBD1 or TRBD2 (5 bases each). CDR3 length equals 13 residues. Germline V gene sequence: CDR1 SGDLS, CDR2 YYNGEE. Trimming cost V 5 bases and J 13 bases, with 19 bases left between them.

This clone occurred a few times. A clone one base away is much larger, so this may be a read error. This same CDR3 is encoded by further DNA sequences in the sample. This rearrangement joins TRBV10-2 to TRBJ1-3; D might be TRBD1 (6 bases). The length of the CDR3 is 15 residues. Deletions cut 11 bases from V and 4 bases from J, with 21 bases between. Germline values: CDR1 WSHSY, CDR2 SAAADI. The CDR3 here is CASYRDTTSGNTIYF. The CDR3 region has the DNA TGCGCCTCCTACCGGGACACGACCTCCGGAAACACCATATATTTT.

This clone has a single count. CDR3 loop: CSASAGQETQYF. The CDR3, as DNA: TGCAGTGCTAGCGCCGGCCAAGAGACCCAGTACTTC. This rearrangement joins TRBV20-1 to TRBJ2-5, with unresolved D. This CDR3 region has 12 residues. Trimming left V 3 bases short and J 1 base short, with 6 bases between. Germline values: CDR1 DFQATT, CDR2 SNEGSKA (reference sequence).

This clone was counted at least ten times. This sequence joins TRBV24-1 and TRBJ1-1, with TRBD1 matching over 9 bases. CDR3 length equals 14 residues. CDR1 and CDR2 from the germline V gene are KGHDR and SFDVKD. Losses at the gene ends were 9 bases for V and 7 bases for J; bases not matched to a gene: 11. The CDR3: CATRPGTGTVEAFF. CDR3 sequence (DNA): TGTGCCACCCGCCCCGGGACAGGGACTGTTGAAGCTTTCTTT.

The sample holds many counts of this clone. The genes are TRBV7-2 and TRBJ1-5; no clear D gene. V lost 1 base, J lost 6 bases, and 7 bases lay in between. This CDR3 is built from 13 residues. The germline CDR1 and CDR2 sequences are SGHTA and FQGNSA. CDR3 bases: TGTGCCAGCAGCTTAGTGTGGGGTCAGCCCCAGCATTTT. It is translated as CASSLVWGQPQHF.

This clone was recorded many times. The chain employs TRBV28 and TRBJ2-7; a weak D match, TRBD2 (6 bases). This CDR3 has 14 residues. V lost 8 bases and J 2 bases, leaving 16 bases between the germline ends. Germline V lookup: CDR1 MDHEN, CDR2 SYDVKM. CDR3 sequence reads: CASPPTGEPYEQYF. CDR3 bases: TGTGCCAGCCCCCCGACGGGGGAACCCTACGAGCAGTACTTC.

The chain recombines TRBV20-1 with TRBJ1-1; the D gene is possibly TRBD1 (5 bases). V lost 5 bases and J lost 4, with 11 bases in between. Germline assignment: CDR1 DFQATT and CDR2 SNEGSKA (reference sequence). The CDR3 spans 12 residues. CDR3 amino acids: CSAWEGFTEAFF. The CDR3 nucleotides read TGCAGTGCTTGGGAGGGGTTCACTGAAGCTTTCTTT.

This clone was recorded many times. V gene TRBV20-1 combines with J gene TRBJ2-7; D is unresolved. The CDR3 is made up of 14 amino acids. V was cut by 0 bases and J by 3 bases, with 12 bases left in between. Germline V CDR1 and CDR2: DFQATT, SNEGSKA (reference sequence). CDR3 nucleotides: TGCAGTGCTAGAGATGCCCGGACCAACTACGAGCAGTACTTC. Translating gives CSARDARTNYEQYF.

The chain employs TRBV18 and TRBJ2-5; no reliable D call. Germline V gene lookup returns CDR1 KGHSH and CDR2 LQKENI. The length of the CDR3 is 11 residues. The V end was cut by 5 bases, the J end by 2 bases, with 3 bases between. This CDR3 is CASSTQETQYF. CDR3 DNA: TGTGCCAGCTCAACTCAAGAGACCCAGTACTTC.

This clone was counted ten times or more. The chain uses TRBV28 and TRBJ2-2; perhaps TRBD2 as D (6 bases). The CDR3 is made up of 14 amino acids. The germline V and J ends were trimmed by 2 bases and 5 bases, with 9 bases remaining between them. The V gene's germline CDR1 is MDHEN and CDR2 SYDVKM. CDR3 sequence: CASSLQGGTGELFF. In DNA form, the CDR3 reads TGTGCCAGCAGTTTACAGGGAGGAACCGGGGAGCTGTTTTTT.

This clone was seen ten or more times. V and J are TRBV20-1 and TRBJ2-3; 11 bases agree with TRBD2. Trimming took 0 bases from V and 4 from J; bases not matched to a gene: 6. Per the germline V gene, CDR1 is DFQATT and CDR2 is SNEGSKA (reference sequence). The CDR3 is 16 amino acids. This CDR3 reads CSARDVTSGSPDTQYF. The CDR3 nucleotides read TGCAGTGCTAGAGATGTTACTAGCGGGAGTCCAGATACGCAGTATTTT.

The chain has TRBV5-4 and TRBJ2-7; D could derive from TRBD1 or TRBD2 (6 bases each). The CDR3 is 15 residues long. The V end was cut by 0 bases, the J end by 5 bases, with 15 bases between. The germline V gene has CDR1 SGHNT and CDR2 YYREEE (reference sequence). CDR3 nucleotide sequence: TGTGCCAGCAGCTTGGAGGAGGGCAGGGGTCACGAGCAGTACTTC. Its protein product is CASSLEEGRGHEQYF. Supplemented by reference TRBV5-4 and TRBJ2-7, the full variable domain reads ETGVTQSPTHLIKTRGQQVTLRCSSQSGHNTVSWYQQALGQGPQFIFQYYREEENGRGNFPPRFSGLQFPNYSSELNVNALELDDSALYLCASSLEEGRGHEQYFGPGTRLTVT.

This clone was recorded at least ten times. CDR3 region: CASSVSQDSGRRAGELFF. The CDR3 DNA sequence: TGTGCCAGCAGCGTATCCCAGGATAGCGGGAGAAGGGCCGGGGAGCTGTTTTTT. The chain couples TRBV9 to TRBJ2-2, with 9 bases that match TRBD2. The germline gives CDR1 SGDLS, CDR2 YYNGEE. With 1 base clipped from V and 6 bases from J, the junction kept 13 bases outside the gene matches. This CDR3 has 18 residues.

The J gene is TRBJ2-1, the V gene TRBV6-1; D gene unclear. V was pared by 4 bases and J by 3 bases, with 10 bases between. CDR3 length: 14 residues. CDR1 is MNHNS, CDR2 SASEGT, per germline. CDR3 residues: CASSATRFYNEQFF. CDR3 DNA: TGTGCCAGCAGTGCCACGCGTTTCTACAATGAGCAGTTCTTC.